These T cell receptor beta chains were read from a single sample in a study of T cells in localized non-small cell lung cancer. Here immunoSEQ multiplex PCR was the method, and the copy in TCRdb shows in-frame clones only, minus some. Counted here are approximately 140,000 clones, around 89% occurring once; the ten biggest clones make up 1.7%. The source was peripheral blood, collected before any cancer treatment. The receptor set was obtained from a female donor of 60 years or more with stage I lung adenocarcinoma. The CDR3 runs from the conserved cysteine through the conserved F or W. The D gene is left open where the match is weak. For some rows the clone size is stated as once, few or many, or as a class when expanded; others skip it.

d_call,clone_size,j_call,v_call,cdr3_nt,cdr3_aa
-,-,TRBJ2-3,TRBV28,TGTGCCAGCTCTTGGGTCGGTGAGGATACGCAGTATTTT,CASSWVGEDTQYF
TRBD1,-,TRBJ1-2,TRBV7-2,TGTGCCAGCAGCTGGACAGGGGGCTATGGCTACACCTTC,CASSWTGGYGYTF
-,-,TRBJ1-4,TRBV4-1,TGCGCCAGCAGCCAAGAGGTCGGGGAACTGTTTTTT,CASSQEVGELFF
-,-,TRBJ2-5,TRBV18,TGTGCCAGCTCACCAATCGCAGGGACCCAAGAGACCCAGTACTTC,CASSPIAGTQETQYF
-,-,TRBJ1-4,TRBV5-1,TGCGCCAGCGGCACAGGGTCGACTAATGAAAAACTGTTTTTT,CASGTGSTNEKLFF
TRBD1,-,TRBJ1-1,TRBV7-8,TGTGCCAGCAGCTTTTACACCGGGACAGTGAACACTGAAGCTTTCTTT,CASSFYTGTVNTEAFF
TRBD1,-,TRBJ2-1,TRBV29-1,TGCAGCGGCACGACAGGGGGAGGCGGGTTCTTC,CSGTTGGGGFF
-,-,TRBJ2-3,TRBV6-5,TGTGCCAGCAGTTACCTGCTTTACACAGATACGCAGTATTTT,CASSYLLYTDTQYF
-,-,TRBJ2-1,TRBV7-3,TGTGCCAGCAGCTTGGGATGGAGAACCTACAATGAGCAGTTCTTC,CASSLGWRTYNEQFF
-,-,TRBJ2-1,TRBV27,TGTGCCAGCAGTTCCCCCCCAGCGAACAATGAGCAGTTCTTC,CASSSPPANNEQFF
-,-,TRBJ1-5,TRBV28,TGTGCCAGCAGCCCCGCAGGGTTTCAGCCCCAGCATTTT,CASSPAGFQPQHF
TRBD1,-,TRBJ1-6,TRBV5-1,TGCGCCAGCAGGCCCGGGACAGCAAATAATTCACCCCTCCACTTT,CASRPGTANNSPLHF
-,-,TRBJ2-1,TRBV6-5,TGTGCCAGCAGTTCGGACCTTAGCTCCTACAATGAGCAGTTCTTC,CASSSDLSSYNEQFF
TRBD1,-,TRBJ2-7,TRBV11-2,TGTGCCAGCAGCTTACAAGGACAGGGGCTGTACGAGCAGTACTTC,CASSLQGQGLYEQYF
-,-,TRBJ1-2,TRBV28,TGTGCCAGTTCAGGGTTAATTGATGGCTACACCTTC,CASSGLIDGYTF
TRBD2,-,TRBJ2-7,TRBV14,TGTGCCAGCAGCCCCGTTTCTAGCGGGTATGACTACGAGCAGTACTTC,CASSPVSSGYDYEQYF
-,-,TRBJ2-3,TRBV30,TGTGCCTGGAGTGTACTCCAAACAGATACGCAGTATTTT,CAWSVLQTDTQYF
-,-,TRBJ1-2,TRBV11-2,TGTGCCAGCAGCTTATGGGGCTCTCCGGGAGGCTATGGCTACACCTTC,CASSLWGSPGGYGYTF
TRBD1,-,TRBJ1-2,TRBV28,TGTGCCAGTAGCCCGATCGACAGGGATCATGGCTACACCTTC,CASSPIDRDHGYTF
-,-,TRBJ2-5,TRBV5-4,TGTGCCAGCAGCAGCGTTGGTAGAACTCAAGAGACCCAGTACTTC,CASSSVGRTQETQYF
TRBD2,-,TRBJ2-3,TRBV30,TGTGCCTGGGCCTTAGCGGGAGGGCCAGATACGCAGTATTTT,CAWALAGGPDTQYF
-,-,TRBJ1-5,TRBV27,TGTGCCAGCAGTTTGCAGGGAGGCGGCAATCAGCCCCAGCATTTT,CASSLQGGGNQPQHF
-,once,TRBJ2-1,TRBV7-3,TGTGCCAGCAGCTTAAATCGGCTAGGAATAGAGGGAAACTACAATGAGCAGTTCTTC,CASSLNRLGIEGNYNEQFF
-,-,TRBJ2-7,TRBV11-2,TGTGCCAGCAGCTTAGCAGCTGTGGGGGAGCAGTACTTC,CASSLAAVGEQYF
-,-,TRBJ2-7,TRBV9,TGTGCCAGCAGCGTAGCTCAGCGGTCGGGGGAGCAGTACTTC,CASSVAQRSGEQYF
TRBD1,-,TRBJ1-4,TRBV14,TGTGCCAGCAGCCGAACAGGGGCAACTAATGAAAAACTGTTTTTT,CASSRTGATNEKLFF
-,-,TRBJ2-6,TRBV10-3,TGTGCCATCAGTGAGTCGAGACCCTCTGGGGCCAACGTCCTGACTTTC,CAISESRPSGANVLTF
-,-,TRBJ1-2,TRBV5-6,TGTGCCAGCAGACGGCCGGGGAGAAATGGCTACACCTTC,CASRRPGRNGYTF
TRBD1,-,TRBJ2-1,TRBV6-5,TGTGCCAGCAGTTACCTCGGGACAGCCGAGCAGTTCTTC,CASSYLGTAEQFF
TRBD1,-,TRBJ2-3,TRBV4-1,TGCGCCAGCAGCGAGGGACAGGGGACAGATACGCAGTATTTT,CASSEGQGTDTQYF
-,once,TRBJ2-7,TRBV27,TGTGCCAGCAGTTTCCCGGGTTCCTACGAGCAGTACTTC,CASSFPGSYEQYF
-,-,TRBJ1-4,TRBV2,TGTGCCAGCAGTCAGACAGCTAATGAAAAACTGTTTTTT,CASSQTANEKLFF
-,-,TRBJ1-5,TRBV5-6,TGTGCCAGCAGCTTGCAGGGCCCCAATCAGCCCCAGCATTTT,CASSLQGPNQPQHF
-,-,TRBJ1-2,TRBV9,TGTGCCAGCAGCGTGGCAACTAACTATGGCTACACCTTC,CASSVATNYGYTF
TRBD2,-,TRBJ2-3,TRBV5-1,TGCGCCAGCAGCTTGGGACTAGCGGGAAGCGTCACAGATACGCAGTATTTT,CASSLGLAGSVTDTQYF
-,-,TRBJ2-7,TRBV11-2,TGTGCCAGCAGCACTCATGAGAGCTCCTACGAGCAGTACTTC,CASSTHESSYEQYF
TRBD1,-,TRBJ2-7,TRBV27,TGTGCCAGCAGTTTATTCGGACAGGGATCCTCCTACGAGCAGTACTTC,CASSLFGQGSSYEQYF
-,-,TRBJ2-3,TRBV4-1,TGCGCCAGCAGCCCATACACTACCGACACAGATACGCAGTATTTT,CASSPYTTDTDTQYF
-,-,TRBJ1-1,TRBV10-3,TGTGCCATCAGGGGGGCGGTGAACACTGAAGCTTTCTTT,CAIRGAVNTEAFF
-,-,TRBJ1-2,TRBV6-6,TGTGCCAGCACCCTTGTAGAGGGACCCCATGGCTACACCTTC,CASTLVEGPHGYTF
-,-,TRBJ1-2,TRBV2,TGTGCCAGCAAGAGCGGGACAACTAACTATGGCTACACCTTC,CASKSGTTNYGYTF
TRBD2,-,TRBJ2-7,TRBV7-9,TGTGCCAGCAGCTTAGCGGGCGGGAGACGGTACGAGCAGTACTTC,CASSLAGGRRYEQYF
TRBD1,-,TRBJ2-5,TRBV7-7,TGTGCTAGCAGCTCTGTTGTGGGACAGCCGGAGACCCAGTACTTC,CASSSVVGQPETQYF
TRBD1,-,TRBJ1-1,TRBV5-1,TGCGCCAGCAGCGGAGGGGGCCTAACCGGAGCTTTCTTT,CASSGGGLTGAFF
TRBD1,-,TRBJ2-1,TRBV15,TGTGCCACCAGCAGAGACCCGGGACAGGGTGGCAATGAGCAGTTCTTC,CATSRDPGQGGNEQFF
-,-,TRBJ2-1,TRBV2,TGTGCCAGCAGTCCGCTACCATCCTTTGACGTAACCCCAATGGTGCAGTTCTTC,CASSPLPSFDVTPMVQFF
TRBD1,-,TRBJ2-5,TRBV25-1,TGTGCCAGCAGTCCATCGACAGGGCTCGAGACCCAGTACTTC,CASSPSTGLETQYF
TRBD2,-,TRBJ2-3,TRBV11-1,TGTGCCAGCAAGCCCGGGGGGGCAGATACGCAGTATTTT,CASKPGGADTQYF
-,-,TRBJ1-1,TRBV6-1,TGTGCCAGCAGTGAGAGGCTCCGGAACACTGAAGCTTTCTTT,CASSERLRNTEAFF
-,-,TRBJ2-5,TRBV27,TGTGCCAGCAGTCGCACCCGGGGTCCGGAGACCCAGTACTTC,CASSRTRGPETQYF
-,-,TRBJ2-2,TRBV10-3,TGTGCCATGAAGGGGGACACGGGGACCGGGGAGCTGTTTTTT,CAMKGDTGTGELFF
-,-,TRBJ2-7,TRBV11-2,TGTGCCAGCAGCTTCGCCACCGCTCGATTCAACGAGCAGTACTTC,CASSFATARFNEQYF
TRBD1,-,TRBJ2-1,TRBV11-2,TGTGCCAGCAGCTTACTTGGACAGGGGATAAGTGAGCAGTTCTTC,CASSLLGQGISEQFF
TRBD1,-,TRBJ1-4,TRBV28,TGTGCCAGCAGTCTCGGGGACAGGAGGGATGAAAAACTGTTTTTT,CASSLGDRRDEKLFF
-,-,TRBJ2-7,TRBV12-5,TGTGCTAGTGGTTTCTCAGGGGCTAACGAGCAGTACTTC,CASGFSGANEQYF